This T cell receptor beta chain was sequenced for a study of blood T cell repertoires in COVID-19. Background on the study: The cDNA or gDNA used as material had been derived from T cells, B-cell-depleted T cells, or PBMCs.

Living in roughly 23 US areas, the participants were between about 18 and 90 years of age. In the authors' methods: Nucleated cell number was recorded as an estimate derived from reference gene primer amplification. Libraries were prepared by immunoSEQ multiplex PCR; TCRdb keeps only in-frame clonotypes and omits some of them. That table gives V, J and clone size, and the DNA gave D and trimming. Of under 350,000 clones listed, 65% to 90% are singletons. Germline CDR1 SGHRS, CDR2 YFSETQ. The CDR3 extends over 14 amino acids. V lost 2 bases and J lost 3, with 11 bases in between. The sequence derives from a woman between 40 and 50 years old with acute COVID-19. J is TRBJ2-5 and V is TRBV5-1; the D gene is possibly TRBD2 (5 bases). Sequenced: PBMCs or T cells enriched from blood (not recorded which). The CDR3 here is CASSLPGTKETQYF. Here the CDR3 DNA reads TGCGCCAGCAGCTTACCGGGAACCAAAGAGACCCAGTACTTC.